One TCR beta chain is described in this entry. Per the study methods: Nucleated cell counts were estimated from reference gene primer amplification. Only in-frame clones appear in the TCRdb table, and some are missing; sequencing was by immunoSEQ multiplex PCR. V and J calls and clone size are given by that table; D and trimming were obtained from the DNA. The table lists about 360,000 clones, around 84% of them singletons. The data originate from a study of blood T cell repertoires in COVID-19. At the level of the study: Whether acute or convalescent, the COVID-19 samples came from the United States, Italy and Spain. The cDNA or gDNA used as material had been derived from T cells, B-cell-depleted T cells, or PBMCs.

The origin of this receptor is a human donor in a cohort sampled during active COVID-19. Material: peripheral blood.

The DNA for the CDR3 is TGTGCCAGCAGCGATACGACAGGGTTAGGCACCGGGGAGCTGTTTTTT. It specifies CASSDTTGLGTGELFF. V usage is TRBV7-2 and J usage is TRBJ2-2, with TRBD1 matching 7 bases. Per germline, CDR1 SGHTA and CDR2 FQGNSA. This CDR3 has 16 residues. The junction had 10 bases not matched to a gene; V was cut back by 5 bases and J by 4 bases.